The T cell receptor beta chain described here comes from a study of blood T cell repertoires in COVID-19. As for the study in general: Spain, Italy and the United States supplied samples that represented acute and convalescent COVID-19. Sample material is recorded as cDNA or gDNA derived from T cells, B-cell-depleted T cells, or PBMCs.

As processed by the authors: Scientists estimated how many nucleated cells there were by amplifying reference gene primers. Repertoires were generated with immunoSEQ multiplex PCR, while TCRdb's copy carries only in-frame clones and drops some. The DNA gave D and trimming, while V, J and clone size come from that table. The table records some 130,000 clones, roughly 88% of them present only once. This CDR3 contains 14 residues. Germline-derived CDR1 and CDR2 are SGDLS and YYNGEE. Trimming removed 0 bases from V and 2 bases from J, with 6 bases in between. This clone came up once. The sequencing sample was made of peripheral blood. This TCR came from a man between 50 and 59 years old with acute or convalescent COVID-19. The chain couples TRBV9 to TRBJ1-3; perhaps TRBD1 as D (5 bases). CDR3 amino acids: CASSVGGAGNTIYF. The CDR3 DNA sequence: TGTGCCAGCAGCGTAGGGGGGGCTGGAAACACCATATATTTT.